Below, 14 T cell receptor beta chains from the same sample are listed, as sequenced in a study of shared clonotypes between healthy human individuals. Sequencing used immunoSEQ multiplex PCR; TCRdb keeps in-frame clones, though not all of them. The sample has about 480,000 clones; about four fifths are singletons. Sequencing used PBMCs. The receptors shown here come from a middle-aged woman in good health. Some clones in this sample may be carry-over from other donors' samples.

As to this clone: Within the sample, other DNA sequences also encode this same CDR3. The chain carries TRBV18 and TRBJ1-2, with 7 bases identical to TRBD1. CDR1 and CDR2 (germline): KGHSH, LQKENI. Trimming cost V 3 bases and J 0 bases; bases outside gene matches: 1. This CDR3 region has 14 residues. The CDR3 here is CASSPGQTNYGYTF. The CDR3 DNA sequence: TGTGCCAGCTCACCGGGACAGACTAACTATGGCTACACCTTC.

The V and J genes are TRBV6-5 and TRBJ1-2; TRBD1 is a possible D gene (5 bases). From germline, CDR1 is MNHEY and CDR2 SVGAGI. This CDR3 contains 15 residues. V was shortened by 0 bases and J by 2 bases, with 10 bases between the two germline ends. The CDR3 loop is CASSYSDRPNYGYTF. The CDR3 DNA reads TGTGCCAGCAGTTACTCCGACAGACCGAACTATGGCTACACCTTC.

CDR3 coding DNA: TGTGCCAGCAGCTTAGCGGGGGGAGAGATCAGTGAGCAGTTCTTC. It is translated as CASSLAGGEISEQFF. The chain carries TRBV7-6 and TRBJ2-1; weak D call: TRBD2 (6 bases). This CDR3 is 15 amino acids long. The ends were cut back, 0 bases at V and 9 bases at J, with 15 bases in the middle. Germline CDR1 reads SGHVS; CDR2 reads FNYEAQ.

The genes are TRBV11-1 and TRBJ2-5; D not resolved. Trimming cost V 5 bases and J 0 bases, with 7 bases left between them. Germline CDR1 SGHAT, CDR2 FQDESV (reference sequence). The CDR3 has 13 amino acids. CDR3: CASSRINQETQYF. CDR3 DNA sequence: TGTGCCAGCAGCCGGATCAACCAAGAGACCCAGTACTTC.

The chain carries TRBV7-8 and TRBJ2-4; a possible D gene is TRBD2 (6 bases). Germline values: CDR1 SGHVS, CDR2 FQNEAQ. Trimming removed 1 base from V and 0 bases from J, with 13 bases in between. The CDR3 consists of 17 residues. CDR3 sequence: CASSLVWRGRAKNIQYF. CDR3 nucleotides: TGTGCCAGCAGCTTAGTATGGAGGGGCAGAGCCAAAAACATTCAGTACTTC.

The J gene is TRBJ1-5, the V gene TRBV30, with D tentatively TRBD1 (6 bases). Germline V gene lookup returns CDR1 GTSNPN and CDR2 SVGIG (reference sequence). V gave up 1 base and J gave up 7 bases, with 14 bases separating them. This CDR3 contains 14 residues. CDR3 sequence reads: CAWSANRAGQPQHF. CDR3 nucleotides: TGTGCCTGGAGTGCCAACAGGGCTGGGCAGCCCCAGCATTTT.

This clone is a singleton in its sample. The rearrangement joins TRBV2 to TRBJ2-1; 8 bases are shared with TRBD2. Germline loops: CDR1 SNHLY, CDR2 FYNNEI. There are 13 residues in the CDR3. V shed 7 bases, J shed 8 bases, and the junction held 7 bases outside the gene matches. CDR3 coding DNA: TGTGCCAGCACGTCGGGAGGGCCGTATGAGCAGTTCTTC. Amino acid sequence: CASTSGGPYEQFF.

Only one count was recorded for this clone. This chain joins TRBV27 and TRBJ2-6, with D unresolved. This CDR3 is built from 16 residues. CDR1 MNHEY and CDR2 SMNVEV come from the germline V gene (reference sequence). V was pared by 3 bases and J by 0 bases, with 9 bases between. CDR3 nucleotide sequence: TGTGCCAGCAGTTTCCGGGCCCACTCTGGGGCCAACGTCCTGACTTTC. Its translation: CASSFRAHSGANVLTF. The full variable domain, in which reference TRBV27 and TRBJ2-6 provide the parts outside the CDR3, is EAQVTQNPRYLITVTGKKLTVTCSQNMNHEYMSWYRQDPGLGLRQIYYSMNVEVTDKGDVPEGYKVSRKEKRNFPLILESPSPNQTSLYFCASSFRAHSGANVLTFGAGSRLTVL.

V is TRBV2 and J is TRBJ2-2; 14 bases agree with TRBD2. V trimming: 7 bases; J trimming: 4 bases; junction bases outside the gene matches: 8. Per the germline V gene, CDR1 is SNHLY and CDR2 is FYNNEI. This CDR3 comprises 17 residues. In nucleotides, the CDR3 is TGTGCCAGCATCGGGACTAGCGGGAGTTCTACCACCGGGGAGCTGTTTTTT. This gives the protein CASIGTSGSSTTGELFF.

CDR3 DNA sequence: TGTGCCAGCAGCTCATCGACAGGGGACACTGAAGCTTTCTTT. Translating gives CASSSSTGDTEAFF. The chain has TRBV7-8 and TRBJ1-1; 8 bases agree with TRBD1. Germline-derived CDR1 and CDR2 are SGHVS and FQNEAQ. Trimming at V came to 4 bases and at J to 3 bases, leaving 4 bases not matched to a gene. This CDR3 is 14 amino acids long.

The CDR3 sequence is CASSYPGPSEWGDTQYF. CDR3 coding DNA: TGTGCCAGCAGTTACCCGGGACCCAGCGAGTGGGGGGATACGCAGTATTTT. This rearrangement joins TRBV6-7 to TRBJ2-3, with D tentatively TRBD1 or TRBD2 (5 bases each). TRBV6-7 is an ORF; its function is uncertain. The CDR3 spans 17 residues. V was shortened by 2 bases and J by 6 bases, with 21 bases between the two germline ends.

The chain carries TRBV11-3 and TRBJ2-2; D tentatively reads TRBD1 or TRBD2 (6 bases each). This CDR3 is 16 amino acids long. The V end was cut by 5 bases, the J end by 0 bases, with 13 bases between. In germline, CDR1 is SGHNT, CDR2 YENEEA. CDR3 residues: CASSAMGGANTGELFF. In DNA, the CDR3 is TGTGCCAGCAGCGCAATGGGGGGCGCGAACACCGGGGAGCTGTTTTTT.

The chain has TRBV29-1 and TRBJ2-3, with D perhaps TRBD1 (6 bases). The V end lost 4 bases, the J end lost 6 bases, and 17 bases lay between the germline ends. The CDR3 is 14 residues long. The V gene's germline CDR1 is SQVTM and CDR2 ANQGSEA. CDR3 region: CSVVFRQVGDTQYF. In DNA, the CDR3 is TGCAGCGTTGTATTCAGACAGGTGGGGGATACGCAGTATTTT.

The CDR3 protein is CAWSVGGGGPANYGYTF. CDR3 DNA sequence: TGTGCCTGGAGTGTAGGCGGGGGAGGGCCGGCTAACTATGGCTACACCTTC. The chain carries TRBV30 and TRBJ1-2; D is possibly TRBD1 (5 bases). Germline-derived CDR1 and CDR2 are GTSNPN and SVGIG (reference sequence). The ends were cut back, 0 bases at V and 0 bases at J, with 17 bases in the middle. The CDR3 has 17 residues.